These 4 T cell receptor beta chains originate from one sample sequenced in a study of Ad26.COV2.S vaccination and SARS-CoV-2 variants. This sample's treatment: some 19 received Ad26.COV2.S at low or high dose, single or two shots; 5 received placebo; per-sample allocation not given. Vaccine and placebo recipients were sampled on day 63 after the first injection. Libraries were prepared by immunoSEQ multiplex PCR; TCRdb keeps only in-frame clonotypes and omits some of them. Here the sample spans 300,000 to 400,000 clones, more than 75% being singletons. The source material was peripheral blood, sampled in a trial of Ad26.COV2.S vaccine versus placebo. These receptors came from a person between 18 and 65 years old who received the Ad26.COV2.S COVID-19 vaccine or a placebo.

The chain employs TRBV11-1 and TRBJ2-5; possible D gene TRBD2, 7 bases. CDR3 length equals 15 residues. The germline CDR1 and CDR2 sequences are SGHAT and FQDESV (reference sequence). V gave up 3 bases and J gave up 0 bases, with 11 bases separating them. CDR3 sequence reads: CASSFDGGHQETQYF. The CDR3 DNA sequence: TGTGCCAGCAGCTTCGACGGGGGGCACCAAGAGACCCAGTACTTC. Looking up the rest from reference TRBV11-1 and TRBJ2-5 gives the full variable domain: EAEVAQSPRYKITEKSQAVAFWCDPISGHATLYWYRQILGQGPELLVQFQDESVVDDSQLPKDRFSAERLKGVDSTLKIQPAELGDSAMYLCASSFDGGHQETQYFGPGTRLLVL.

This clone was seen a single time. The chain joins TRBV6-1 to TRBJ1-5, with D maybe TRBD1 (5 bases). The V end was cut by 2 bases, the J end by 1 base, with 9 bases between. This CDR3 spans 15 amino acids. The germline V gene encodes CDR1 MNHNS and CDR2 SASEGT. CDR3 region: CASSEMGRSNQPQHF. The CDR3 bases are TGTGCCAGCAGTGAAATGGGGCGAAGCAATCAGCCCCAGCATTTT.

This chain joins TRBV28 and TRBJ2-5, with 12 positions matching TRBD1. J lost 3 bases, V lost 8 bases, and 13 bases had no gene match. The CDR3 runs to 17 residues. The V gene's germline CDR1 is MDHEN and CDR2 SYDVKM. The CDR3 is CASLRDRGPLTKETQYF. The CDR3 DNA reads as TGTGCCAGCCTACGGGACAGGGGGCCGTTAACCAAAGAGACCCAGTACTTC.

Only one count was recorded for this clone. The rearrangement links TRBV7-8 to TRBJ2-5; the D call may be TRBD1 or TRBD2 (5 bases each). V was trimmed by 2 bases and J by 2 bases, leaving 15 bases between them. CDR1 and CDR2 from the germline V gene are SGHVS and FQNEAQ. The CDR3 covers 16 residues. CDR3 DNA: TGTGCCAGCAGCTTATTGAGTCCTGGGGGACAAGAGACCCAGTACTTC. Its protein is CASSLLSPGGQETQYF.